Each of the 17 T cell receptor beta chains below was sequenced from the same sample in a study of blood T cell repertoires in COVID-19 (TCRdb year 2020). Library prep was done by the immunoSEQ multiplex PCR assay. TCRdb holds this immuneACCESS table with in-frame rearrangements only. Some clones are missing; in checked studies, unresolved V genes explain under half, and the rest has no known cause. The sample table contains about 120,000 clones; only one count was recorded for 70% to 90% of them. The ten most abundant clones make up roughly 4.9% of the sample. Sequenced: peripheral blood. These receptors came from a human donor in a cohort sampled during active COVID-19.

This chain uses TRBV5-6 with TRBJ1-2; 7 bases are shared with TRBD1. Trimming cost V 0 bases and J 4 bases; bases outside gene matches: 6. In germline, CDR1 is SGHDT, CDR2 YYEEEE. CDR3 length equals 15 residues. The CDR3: CASSLGDRTIYGYTF. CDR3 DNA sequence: TGTGCCAGCAGCTTGGGGGACAGAACAATCTATGGCTACACCTTC.

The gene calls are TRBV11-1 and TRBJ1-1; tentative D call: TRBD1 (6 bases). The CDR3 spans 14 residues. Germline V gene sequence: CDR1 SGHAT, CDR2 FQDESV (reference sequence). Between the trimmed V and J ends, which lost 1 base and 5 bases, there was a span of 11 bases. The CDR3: CASSLGTARTEAFF. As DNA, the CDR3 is TGTGCCAGCAGCTTAGGGACAGCCCGGACTGAAGCTTTCTTT.

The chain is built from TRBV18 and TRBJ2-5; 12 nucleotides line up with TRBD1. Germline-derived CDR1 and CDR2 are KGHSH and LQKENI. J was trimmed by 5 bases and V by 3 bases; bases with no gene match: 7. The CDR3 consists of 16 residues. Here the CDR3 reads CASSPRDRGREETQYF. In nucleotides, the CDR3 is TGTGCCAGCTCACCCCGGGACAGGGGGCGCGAGGAGACCCAGTACTTC.

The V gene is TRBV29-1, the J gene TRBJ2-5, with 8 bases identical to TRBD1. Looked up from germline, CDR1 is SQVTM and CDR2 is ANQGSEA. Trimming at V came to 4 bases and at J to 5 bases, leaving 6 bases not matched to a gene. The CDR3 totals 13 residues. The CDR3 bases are TGCAGCGTTGCAACAGGGGGTCAGGAGACCCAGTACTTC. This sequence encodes CSVATGGQETQYF.

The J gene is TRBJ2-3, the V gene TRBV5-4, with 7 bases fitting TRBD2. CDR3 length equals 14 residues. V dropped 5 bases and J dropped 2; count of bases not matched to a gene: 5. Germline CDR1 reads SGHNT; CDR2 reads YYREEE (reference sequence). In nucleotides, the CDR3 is TGTGCCAGCAGGCCGGGAGGACTCACAGATACGCAGTATTTT. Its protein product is CASRPGGLTDTQYF.

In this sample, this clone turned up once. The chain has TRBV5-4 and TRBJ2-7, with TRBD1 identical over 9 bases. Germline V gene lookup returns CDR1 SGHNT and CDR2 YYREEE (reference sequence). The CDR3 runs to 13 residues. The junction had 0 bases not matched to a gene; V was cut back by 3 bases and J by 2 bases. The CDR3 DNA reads TGTGCCAGCAGCTGGGACAGGGCCTACGAGCAGTACTTC. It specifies CASSWDRAYEQYF.

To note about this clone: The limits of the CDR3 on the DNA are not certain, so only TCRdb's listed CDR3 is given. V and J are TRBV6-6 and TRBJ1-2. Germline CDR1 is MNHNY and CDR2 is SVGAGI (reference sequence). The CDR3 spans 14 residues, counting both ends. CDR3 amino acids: CASILGSGDYGYTF.

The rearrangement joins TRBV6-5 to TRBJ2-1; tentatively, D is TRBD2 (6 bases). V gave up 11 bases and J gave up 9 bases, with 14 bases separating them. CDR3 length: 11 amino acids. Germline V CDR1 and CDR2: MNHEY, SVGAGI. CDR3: CAVGGGGEQFF. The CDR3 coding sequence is TGTGCCGTCGGGGGAGGAGGTGAGCAGTTCTTC.

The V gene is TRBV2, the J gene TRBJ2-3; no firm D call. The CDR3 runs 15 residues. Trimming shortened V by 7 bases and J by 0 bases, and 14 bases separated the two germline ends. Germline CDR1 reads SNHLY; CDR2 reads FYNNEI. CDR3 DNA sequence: TGTGCCAGCAAGACTGGCTCGTCTAGCACAGATACGCAGTATTTT. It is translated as CASKTGSSSTDTQYF.

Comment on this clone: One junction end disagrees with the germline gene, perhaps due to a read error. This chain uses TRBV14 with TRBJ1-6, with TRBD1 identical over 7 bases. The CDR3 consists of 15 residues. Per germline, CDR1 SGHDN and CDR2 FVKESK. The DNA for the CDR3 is TGTACCAGCAAGGACGGGGACAGAAATAATTCACCCCTCCACTTT. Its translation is CTSKDGDRNNSPLHF. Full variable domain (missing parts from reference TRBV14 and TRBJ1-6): EAGVTQFPSHSVIEKGQTVTLRCDPISGHDNLYWYRRVMGKEIKFLLHFVKESKQDESGMPNNRFLAERTGGTYSTLKVQPAELEDSGVYFCTSKDGDRNNSPLHFGNGTRLTVT.

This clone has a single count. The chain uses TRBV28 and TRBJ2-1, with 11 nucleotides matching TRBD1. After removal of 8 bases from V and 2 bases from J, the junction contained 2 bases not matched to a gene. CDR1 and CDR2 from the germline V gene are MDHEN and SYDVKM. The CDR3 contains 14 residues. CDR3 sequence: CASGTGGTYNEQFF. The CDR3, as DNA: TGTGCCAGCGGGACAGGGGGTACCTACAATGAGCAGTTCTTC.

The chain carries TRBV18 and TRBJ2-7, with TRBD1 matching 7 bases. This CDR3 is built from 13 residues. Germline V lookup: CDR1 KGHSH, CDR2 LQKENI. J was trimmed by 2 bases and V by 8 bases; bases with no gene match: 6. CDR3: CASGRQGTYEQYF. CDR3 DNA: TGTGCCAGCGGCCGACAGGGAACCTACGAGCAGTACTTC.

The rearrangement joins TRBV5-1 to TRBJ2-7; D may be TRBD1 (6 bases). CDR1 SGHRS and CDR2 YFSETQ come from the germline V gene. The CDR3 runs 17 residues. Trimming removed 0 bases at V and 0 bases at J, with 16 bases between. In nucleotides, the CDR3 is TGCGCCAGCAGCTTGGGACAGGTTGCCCCCTTCTCCTACGAGCAGTACTTC. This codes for CASSLGQVAPFSYEQYF.

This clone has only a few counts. The DNA of the CDR3 is TGTGCCAGCTCACCGGTGAGGGGGCTATCCTACGAGCAGTACTTC. It yields the protein CASSPVRGLSYEQYF. The rearrangement links TRBV18 to TRBJ2-7; 7 bases are shared with TRBD1. Losses at the gene ends were 3 bases for V and 1 base for J; bases not matched to a gene: 6. This CDR3 contains 15 residues. Per the germline V gene, CDR1 is KGHSH and CDR2 is LQKENI.

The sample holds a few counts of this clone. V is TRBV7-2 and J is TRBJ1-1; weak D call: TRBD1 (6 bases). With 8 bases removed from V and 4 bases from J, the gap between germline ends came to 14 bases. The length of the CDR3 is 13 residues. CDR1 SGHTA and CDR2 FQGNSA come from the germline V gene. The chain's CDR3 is CASGYRAGTEAFF. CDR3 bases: TGTGCCAGCGGATACAGGGCGGGCACTGAAGCTTTCTTT.

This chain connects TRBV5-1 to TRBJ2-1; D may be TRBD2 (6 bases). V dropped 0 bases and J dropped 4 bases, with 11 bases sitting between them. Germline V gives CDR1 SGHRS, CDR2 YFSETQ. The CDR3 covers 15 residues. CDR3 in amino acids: CASSLAGDSYNEQFF. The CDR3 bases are TGCGCCAGCAGCTTGGCTGGGGACTCTTACAATGAGCAGTTCTTC.

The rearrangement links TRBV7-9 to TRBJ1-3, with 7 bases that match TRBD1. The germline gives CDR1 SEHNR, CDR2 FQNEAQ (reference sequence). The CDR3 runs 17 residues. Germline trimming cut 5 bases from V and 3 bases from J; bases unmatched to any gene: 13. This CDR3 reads CASSLGAGGLYGNTIYF. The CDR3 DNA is TGTGCCAGCAGCCTGGGTGCAGGGGGACTTTATGGAAACACCATATATTTT.